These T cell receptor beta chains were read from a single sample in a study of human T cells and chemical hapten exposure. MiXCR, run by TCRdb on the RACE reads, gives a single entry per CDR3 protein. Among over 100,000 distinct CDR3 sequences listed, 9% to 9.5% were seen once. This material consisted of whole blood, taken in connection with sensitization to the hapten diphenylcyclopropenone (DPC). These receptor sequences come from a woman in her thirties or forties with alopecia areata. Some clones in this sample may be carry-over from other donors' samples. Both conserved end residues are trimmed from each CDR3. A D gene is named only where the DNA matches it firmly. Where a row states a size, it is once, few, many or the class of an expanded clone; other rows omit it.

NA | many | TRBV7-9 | ASSPRRAEAF
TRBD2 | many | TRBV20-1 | SARDPDSSGGLGELF
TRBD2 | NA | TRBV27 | ASSSLGTTSSTDTQY
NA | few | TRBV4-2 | ASSLGREAGNTIY
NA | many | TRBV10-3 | AISESAVSTDTQY
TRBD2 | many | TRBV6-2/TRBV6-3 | ASSSASGYTDTQY
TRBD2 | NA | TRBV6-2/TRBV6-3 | ASRLAGAGGELF
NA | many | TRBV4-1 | ASSQIVGRGGSPLH
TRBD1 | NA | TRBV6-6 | ASVRGGPGTEAF
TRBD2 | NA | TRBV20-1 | SARPSGGIRETQY
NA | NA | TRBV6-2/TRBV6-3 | ASSYPEPQH
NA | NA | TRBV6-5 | ASSYRVTASVNEKLF
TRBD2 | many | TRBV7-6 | ASSWTSGSTDTQY
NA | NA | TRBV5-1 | ASSSRASYEQY
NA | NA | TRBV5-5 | ASSLYHRATYNEQF
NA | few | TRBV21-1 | ASSTGTRAF
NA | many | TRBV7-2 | ASSLGRGNRNIQY
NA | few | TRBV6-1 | ASSDGASGFEQY
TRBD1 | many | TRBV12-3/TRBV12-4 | ASSLDRVVNTEAF
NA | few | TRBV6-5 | ASSRGNGGQNEKLF
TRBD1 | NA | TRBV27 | ASSSLQTGAGNQPQH
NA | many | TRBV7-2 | ASSLMETQY
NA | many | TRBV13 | ASSLADQHWNEQF
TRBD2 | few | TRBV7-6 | ASSPASGAYNEQF
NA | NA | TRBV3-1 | ASSQRGGRHLKRQY
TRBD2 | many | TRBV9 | ASGGDEQY
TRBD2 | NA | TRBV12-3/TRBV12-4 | ASSPFRGGRFNEQF
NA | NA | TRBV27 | ASSIRHNSPLH
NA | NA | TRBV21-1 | ASSKEGRRSLYGYT
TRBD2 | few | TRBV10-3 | AIKQRGESDTQY